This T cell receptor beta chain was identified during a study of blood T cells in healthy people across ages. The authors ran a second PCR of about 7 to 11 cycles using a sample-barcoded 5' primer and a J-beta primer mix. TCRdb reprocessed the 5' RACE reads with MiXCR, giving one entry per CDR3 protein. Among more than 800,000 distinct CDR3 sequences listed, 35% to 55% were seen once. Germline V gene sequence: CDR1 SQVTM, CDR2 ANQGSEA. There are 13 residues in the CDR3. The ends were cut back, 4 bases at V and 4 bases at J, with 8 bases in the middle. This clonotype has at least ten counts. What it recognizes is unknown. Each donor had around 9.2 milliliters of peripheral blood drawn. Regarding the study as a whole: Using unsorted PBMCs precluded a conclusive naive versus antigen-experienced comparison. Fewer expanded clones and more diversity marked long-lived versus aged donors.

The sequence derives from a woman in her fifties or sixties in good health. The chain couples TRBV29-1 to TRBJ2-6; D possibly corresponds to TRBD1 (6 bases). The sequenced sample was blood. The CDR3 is CSVAGVGANVLTF. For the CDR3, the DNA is TGCAGCGTTGCAGGGGTAGGGGCCAACGTCCTGACTTTC. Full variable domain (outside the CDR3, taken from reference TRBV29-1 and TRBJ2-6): SAVISQKPSRDICQRGTSLTIQCQVDSQVTMMFWYRQQPGQSLTLIATANQGSEATYESGFVIDKFPISRPNLTFSTLTVSNMSPEDSSIYLCSVAGVGANVLTFGAGSRLTVL.